The sequence of this T cell receptor beta chain was determined in a study of blood T cells in healthy people across ages. As for the study in general: The template switching approach captured approximately one barcoded beta molecule for every two T cells.

General observations from the study: Measured against age, TCR beta diversity per million T cells decreased in a roughly linear manner.

PCR was performed a second time for about 7 to 11 cycles using a sample-barcoded 5' primer and a J-beta primer mix. Each cDNA molecule received a tag from a template-switch adaptor that had 12 random nucleotides. TCRdb reprocessed the 5' RACE reads via MiXCR and lists one record per CDR3 protein. The sample holds about 830,000 distinct CDR3 sequences, 62% seen once. The CDR3 is made up of 16 amino acids. V was clipped by 5 bases and J by 1 base, with 15 bases between them. CDR1 MDHEN and CDR2 SYDVKM come from the germline V gene. About this clonotype: Its antigen remains unidentified.

This chain links TRBV28 with TRBJ2-4; weak D call: TRBD1 (6 bases). Sequencing input: blood. This TCR was recovered from a young man in good health. The CDR3 loop reads CASSDLGADAKNIQYF. Written as DNA, the CDR3 is TGTGCCAGCAGTGATTTGGGGGCCGATGCCAAAAACATTCAGTACTTC. Based on the CDR3 plus reference TRBV28 and TRBJ2-4, the full variable domain is DVKVTQSSRYLVKRTGEKVFLECVQDMDHENMFWYRQDPGLGLRLIYFSYDVKMKEKGDIPEGYSVSREKKERFSLILESASTNQTSMYLCASSDLGADAKNIQYFGAGTRLSVL.